These 15 T cell receptor beta chains were sequenced from one sample in a study of T cell repertoires in cytomegalovirus infection. TCRdb called the reads again in MiXCR, with one record for every CDR3 protein. The data hold hundreds of thousands of distinct CDR3 sequences, with 30% to 35% observed a single time. Antigens for these TCRs are unknown. The material sequenced was cultured PBMCs, taken from culture after CMV antigen stimulation. The source of these receptors is a human donor in good health (CMV status not recorded). Some clones in this sample may be carry-over from other donors' samples.

The chain recombines TRBV12-3 or TRBV12-4 with TRBJ2-7; the D gene is possibly TRBD2 (5 bases). The CDR3 is made up of 12 amino acids. V gave up 4 bases and J gave up 7 bases, with 11 bases separating them. CDR3 DNA: TGTGCCAGCAGTTCCCACCCGGGGGAGCAGTACTTC. It translates to CASSSHPGEQYF.

This clonotype occurred a few times. The gene calls are TRBV20-1 and TRBJ1-1; 10 bases match TRBD1. The CDR3 has 15 residues. CDR1 is DFQATT, CDR2 SNEGSKA, per germline (reference sequence). V trimming: 5 bases; J trimming: 1 base; junction bases outside the gene matches: 7. The CDR3 DNA sequence: TGCAGTGCTGTACCGGGACAGGGGTCGAACACTGAAGCTTTCTTT. Protein: CSAVPGQGSNTEAFF.

This clonotype showed up just a few times. The chain combines TRBV6-1 with TRBJ1-2, with D possibly matching TRBD1 (5 bases). The CDR3 consists of 14 residues. The germline V gene has CDR1 MNHNS and CDR2 SASEGT. V lost 0 bases to trimming and J lost 8 bases, with 13 bases between them. CDR3 amino acids: CASSEAGGTRGYTF. The CDR3 DNA reads TGTGCCAGCAGTGAAGCTGGGGGTACTCGGGGCTACACCTTC.

The chain recombines TRBV20-1 with TRBJ2-3; TRBD2 aligns across 9 bases. The CDR3 consists of 15 residues. V was clipped by 6 bases and J by 5 bases; unmatched bases: 12. The V gene's germline CDR1 is DFQATT and CDR2 SNEGSKA (reference sequence). The CDR3 DNA reads TGCAGTGCCCCGACTAGCGGATCTTTCGGAGATACGCAGTATTTT. Protein sequence: CSAPTSGSFGDTQYF.

As concerns this clonotype: A read error may produce the germline difference seen at one junction end. The genes are TRBV2 and TRBJ1-5; D not resolved. CDR1 and CDR2 (germline): SNHLY, FYNNEI. This CDR3 has 12 amino acids. The CDR3 protein is CASREEGQPQHF. The CDR3 nucleotides are TGTGCCAGCAGGGAAGAAGGGCAGCCCCAGCATTTT.

The chain recombines TRBV6-2 or TRBV6-3 with TRBJ2-5; 12 bases map to TRBD2. The germline CDR1 and CDR2 sequences are MNHEY and SVGEGT. The V gene end was trimmed by 4 bases and the J gene end by 4 bases; junction bases not matched to a gene: 13. This CDR3 spans 18 amino acids. CDR3 amino acids: CASSSRLAGVDWGETQYF. DNA for the CDR3: TGTGCCAGCAGTTCCAGACTAGCGGGAGTAGATTGGGGAGAGACCCAGTACTTC.

The J gene is TRBJ2-5, the V gene TRBV28; 9 bases line up with TRBD2. The CDR3 has 16 residues. Germline-derived CDR1 and CDR2 are MDHEN and SYDVKM. Trimming at V came to 3 bases and at J to 4 bases, leaving 9 bases not matched to a gene. The CDR3 is CASSFVRTSATETQYF. CDR3 coding DNA: TGTGCCAGCAGTTTCGTCCGGACTAGCGCCACAGAGACCCAGTACTTC.

This chain joins TRBV7-2 and TRBJ2-5; no clear D. The germline V and J ends were trimmed by 1 base and 2 bases, with 11 bases remaining between them. CDR3 length: 15 residues. CDR1 and CDR2 from the germline V gene are SGHTA and FQGNSA. The DNA for the CDR3 is TGTGCCAGCAGCTTAGTTGTGACCCAGCAAGAGACCCAGTACTTC. It specifies CASSLVVTQQETQYF. Full variable domain (rest looked up from reference TRBV7-2 and TRBJ2-5): GAGVSQSPSNKVTEKGKDVELRCDPISGHTALYWYRQSLGQGLEFLIYFQGNSAPDKSGLPSDRFSAERTGGSVSTLTIQRTQQEDSAVYLCASSLVVTQQETQYFGPGTRLLVL.

This clonotype was counted between two and nine times. The chain uses TRBV20-1 and TRBJ2-3, with 14 bases fitting TRBD2. The CDR3 has 14 amino acids. The junction had 6 bases not matched to a gene; V was cut back by 6 bases and J by 7 bases. CDR1 is DFQATT and CDR2 is SNEGSKA in the germline V gene (reference sequence). CDR3 sequence: CSAMTSGRANTQYF. The CDR3 bases are TGCAGTGCCATGACTAGCGGGAGGGCTAATACGCAGTATTTT.

The genes are TRBV18 and TRBJ2-3; 8 positions agree with TRBD2. The junction had 8 bases not matched to a gene; V was cut back by 3 bases and J by 6 bases. Germline V gives CDR1 KGHSH, CDR2 LQKENI. The CDR3 totals 15 residues. DNA of the CDR3: TGTGCCAGCTCACCCCCAAGCGGGAGTCAGGATACGCAGTATTTT. Residues: CASSPPSGSQDTQYF.

The chain uses TRBV7-2 and TRBJ2-2; D possibly corresponds to TRBD2 (6 bases). The germline V gene has CDR1 SGHTA and CDR2 FQGNSA. Trimming removed 5 bases from V and 3 bases from J, with 13 bases in between. The CDR3 spans 15 residues. The CDR3 here is CASSRTGTDTGELFF. DNA for the CDR3: TGTGCCAGCAGCAGAACCGGGACTGACACCGGGGAGCTGTTTTTT.

The genes are TRBV4-1 and TRBJ2-7, with D possibly being TRBD1 (6 bases). The germline CDR1 and CDR2 sequences are MGHRA and YSYEKL. Deletions cut 1 base from V and 6 bases from J, with 25 bases between. CDR3 length: 18 amino acids. CDR3 in amino acids: CASSQGPGTSFPPSEQYF. CDR3 nucleotides: TGCGCCAGCAGCCAAGGCCCCGGGACATCTTTCCCTCCGAGCGAGCAGTACTTC.

The chain recombines TRBV12-3 or TRBV12-4 with TRBJ1-1, with D perhaps matching TRBD1 (5 bases). This CDR3 region has 11 residues. Deletions cut 7 bases from V and 8 bases from J, with 11 bases between. DNA of the CDR3: TGTGCCAGCACCCAGGGTTTCGAAGCTTTCTTT. Protein product: CASTQGFEAFF.

Many counts were recorded for this clonotype. The chain is built from TRBV12-3 or TRBV12-4 and TRBJ2-5; possibly TRBD1 for D (5 bases). The CDR3 spans 14 residues. Trimming stripped 3 bases from V and 1 base from J, with 9 bases between. CDR3 sequence reads: CASSFSDTQETQYF. CDR3 in DNA: TGTGCCAGCAGTTTCTCGGACACCCAAGAGACCCAGTACTTC.

The rearrangement uses TRBV6-1 and TRBJ1-1; D unclear. The CDR3 totals 14 residues. The V gene's germline CDR1 is MNHNS and CDR2 SASEGT. V gave up 7 bases and J gave up 0 bases, with 12 bases separating them. CDR3 amino acids: CASTHPGMNTEAFF. The CDR3 DNA follows: TGTGCCAGCACCCACCCGGGGATGAACACTGAAGCTTTCTTT.